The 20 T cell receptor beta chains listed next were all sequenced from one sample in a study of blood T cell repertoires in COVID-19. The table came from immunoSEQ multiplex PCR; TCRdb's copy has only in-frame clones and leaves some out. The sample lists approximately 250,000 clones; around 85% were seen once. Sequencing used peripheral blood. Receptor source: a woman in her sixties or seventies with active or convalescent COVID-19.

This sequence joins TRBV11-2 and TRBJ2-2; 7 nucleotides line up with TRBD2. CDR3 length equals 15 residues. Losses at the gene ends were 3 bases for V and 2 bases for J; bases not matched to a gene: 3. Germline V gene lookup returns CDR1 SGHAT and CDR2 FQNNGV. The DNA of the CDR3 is TGTGCCAGCAGCTTCGGCGGGAGTAACACCGGGGAGCTGTTTTTT. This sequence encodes CASSFGGSNTGELFF.

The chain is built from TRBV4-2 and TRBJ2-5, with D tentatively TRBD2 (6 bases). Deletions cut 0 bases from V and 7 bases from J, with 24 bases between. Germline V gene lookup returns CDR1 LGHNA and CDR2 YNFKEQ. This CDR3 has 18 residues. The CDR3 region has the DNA TGTGCCAGCAGCCAAGAGAACCCAGGCCGGGACTCCCGATGGACCCAGTACTTC. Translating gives CASSQENPGRDSRWTQYF.

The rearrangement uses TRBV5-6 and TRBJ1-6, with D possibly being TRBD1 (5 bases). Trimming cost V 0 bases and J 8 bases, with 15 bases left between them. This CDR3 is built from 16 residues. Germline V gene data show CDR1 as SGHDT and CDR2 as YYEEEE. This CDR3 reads CASSLGGRSKDSPLHF. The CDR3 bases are TGTGCCAGCAGCTTGGGGGGCAGGTCTAAGGATTCACCCCTCCACTTT.

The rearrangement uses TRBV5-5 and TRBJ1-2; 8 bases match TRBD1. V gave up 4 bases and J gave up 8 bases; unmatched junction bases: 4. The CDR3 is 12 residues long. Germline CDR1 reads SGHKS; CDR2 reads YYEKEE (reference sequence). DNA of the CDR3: TGTGCCAGCAGCCTTGGACAGGGCGGCTACACCTTC. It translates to CASSLGQGGYTF.

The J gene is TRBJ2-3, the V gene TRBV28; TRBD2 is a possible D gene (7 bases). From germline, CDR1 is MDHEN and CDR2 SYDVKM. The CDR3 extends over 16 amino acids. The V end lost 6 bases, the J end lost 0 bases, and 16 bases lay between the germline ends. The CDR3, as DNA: TGTGCCAGCAGCACCCCCGGGGGGCTAAGCACAGATACGCAGTATTTT. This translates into CASSTPGGLSTDTQYF.

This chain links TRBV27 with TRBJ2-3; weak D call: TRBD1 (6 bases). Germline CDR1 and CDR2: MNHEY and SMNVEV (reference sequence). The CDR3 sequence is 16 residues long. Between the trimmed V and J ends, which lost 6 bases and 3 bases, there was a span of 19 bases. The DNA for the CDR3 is TGTGCCAGCAGCCGTATACCGGGACAAAGGACAGATACGCAGTATTTT. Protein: CASSRIPGQRTDTQYF.

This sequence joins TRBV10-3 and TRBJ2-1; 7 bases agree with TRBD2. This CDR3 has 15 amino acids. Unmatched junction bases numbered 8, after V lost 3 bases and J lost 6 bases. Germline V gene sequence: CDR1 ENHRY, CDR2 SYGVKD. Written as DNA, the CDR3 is TGTGCCATCAGTGACGATAGCGGGTTTCGCAATGAGCAGTTCTTC. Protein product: CAISDDSGFRNEQFF.

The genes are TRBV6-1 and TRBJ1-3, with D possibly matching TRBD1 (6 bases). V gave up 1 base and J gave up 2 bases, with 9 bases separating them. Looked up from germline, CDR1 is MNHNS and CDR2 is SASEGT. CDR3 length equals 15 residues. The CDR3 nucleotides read TGTGCCAGCAGTGAAGTTTGGGGGCCTGGAAACACCATATATTTT. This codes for CASSEVWGPGNTIYF.

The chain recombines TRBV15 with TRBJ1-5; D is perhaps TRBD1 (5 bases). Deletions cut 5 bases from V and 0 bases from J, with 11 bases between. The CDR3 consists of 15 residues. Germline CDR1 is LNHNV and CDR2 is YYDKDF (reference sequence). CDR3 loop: CATSAGLFSNQPQHF. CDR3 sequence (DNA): TGTGCCACCAGCGCAGGGCTGTTTAGCAATCAGCCCCAGCATTTT.

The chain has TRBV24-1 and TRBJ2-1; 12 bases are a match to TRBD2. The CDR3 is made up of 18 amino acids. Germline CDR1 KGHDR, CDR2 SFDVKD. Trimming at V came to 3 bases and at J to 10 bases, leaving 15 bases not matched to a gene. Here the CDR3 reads CATSDALLAGGPRWEQFF. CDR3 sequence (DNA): TGTGCCACCAGTGATGCACTCCTAGCGGGAGGGCCCCGTTGGGAGCAGTTCTTC.

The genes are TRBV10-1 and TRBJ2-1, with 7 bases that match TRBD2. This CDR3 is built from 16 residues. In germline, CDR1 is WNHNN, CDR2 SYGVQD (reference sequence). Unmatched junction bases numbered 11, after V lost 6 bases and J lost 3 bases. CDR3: CASSPIGGLNYNEQFF. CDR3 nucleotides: TGCGCCAGCAGCCCCATCGGGGGGTTGAACTACAATGAGCAGTTCTTC.

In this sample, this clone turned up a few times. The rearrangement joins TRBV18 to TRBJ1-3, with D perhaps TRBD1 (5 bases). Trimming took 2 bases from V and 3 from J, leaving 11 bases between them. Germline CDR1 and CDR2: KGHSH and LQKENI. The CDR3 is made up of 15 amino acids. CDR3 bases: TGTGCCAGCTCACCAAATGGCCAGGGTGGAAACACCATATATTTT. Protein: CASSPNGQGGNTIYF.

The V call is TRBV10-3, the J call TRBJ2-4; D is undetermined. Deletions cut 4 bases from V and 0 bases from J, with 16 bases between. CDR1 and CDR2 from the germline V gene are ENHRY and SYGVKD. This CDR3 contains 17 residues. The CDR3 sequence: CAISATHLTVAKNIQYF. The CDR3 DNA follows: TGTGCCATCAGTGCAACCCACCTAACGGTAGCCAAAAACATTCAGTACTTC.

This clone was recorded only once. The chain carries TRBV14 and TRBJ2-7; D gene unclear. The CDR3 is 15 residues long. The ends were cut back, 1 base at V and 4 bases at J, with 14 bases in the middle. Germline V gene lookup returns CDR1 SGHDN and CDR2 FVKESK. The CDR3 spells CASSQVVAAKYEQYF. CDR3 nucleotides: TGTGCCAGCAGCCAAGTGGTAGCAGCGAAATACGAGCAGTACTTC.

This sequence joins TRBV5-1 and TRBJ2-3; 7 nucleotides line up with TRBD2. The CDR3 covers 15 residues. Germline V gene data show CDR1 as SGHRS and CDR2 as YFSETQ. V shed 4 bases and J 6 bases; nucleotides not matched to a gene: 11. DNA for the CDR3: TGCGCCAGCAGCAACCACAGACTAGCTGAGGATACGCAGTATTTT. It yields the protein CASSNHRLAEDTQYF. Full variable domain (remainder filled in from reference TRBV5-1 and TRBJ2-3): KAGVTQTPRYLIKTRGQQVTLSCSPISGHRSVSWYQQTPGQGLQFLFEYFSETQRNKGNFPGRFSGRQFSNSRSEMNVSTLELGDSALYLCASSNHRLAEDTQYFGPGTRLTVL.

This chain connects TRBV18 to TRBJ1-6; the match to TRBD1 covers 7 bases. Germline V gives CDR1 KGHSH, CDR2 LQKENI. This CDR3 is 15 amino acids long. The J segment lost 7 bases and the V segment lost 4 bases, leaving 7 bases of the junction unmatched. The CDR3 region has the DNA TGTGCCAGCTCACAATTGGACAGGTTAAATTCACCCCTCCACTTT. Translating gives CASSQLDRLNSPLHF.

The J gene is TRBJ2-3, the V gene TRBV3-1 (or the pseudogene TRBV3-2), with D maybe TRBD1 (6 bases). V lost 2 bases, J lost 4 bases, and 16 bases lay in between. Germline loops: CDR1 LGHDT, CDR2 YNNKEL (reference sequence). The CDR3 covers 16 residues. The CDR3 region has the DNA TGTGCCAGCAGCCAATACCGGGACATAAAAGCAGATACGCAGTATTTT. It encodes CASSQYRDIKADTQYF.

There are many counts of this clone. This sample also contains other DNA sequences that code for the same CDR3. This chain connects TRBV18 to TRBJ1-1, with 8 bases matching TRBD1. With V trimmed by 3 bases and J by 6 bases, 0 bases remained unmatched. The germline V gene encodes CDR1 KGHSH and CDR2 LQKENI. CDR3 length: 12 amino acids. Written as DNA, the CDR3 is TGTGCCAGCTCACCGGGACAGGCTGAAGCTTTCTTT. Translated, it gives CASSPGQAEAFF.

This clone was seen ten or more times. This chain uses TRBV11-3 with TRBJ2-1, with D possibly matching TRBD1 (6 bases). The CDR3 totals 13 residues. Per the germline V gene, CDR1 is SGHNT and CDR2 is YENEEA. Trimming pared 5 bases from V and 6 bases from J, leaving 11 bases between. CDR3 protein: CASSPVRGNEQFF. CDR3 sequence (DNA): TGTGCCAGCAGCCCTGTCAGGGGCAATGAGCAGTTCTTC.

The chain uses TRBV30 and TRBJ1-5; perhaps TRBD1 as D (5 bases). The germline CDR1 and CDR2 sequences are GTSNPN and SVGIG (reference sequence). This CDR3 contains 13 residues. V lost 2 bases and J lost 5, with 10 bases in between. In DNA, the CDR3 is TGTGCCTGGAGTCTAGGGGTAGATCAGCCCCAGCATTTT. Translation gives CAWSLGVDQPQHF. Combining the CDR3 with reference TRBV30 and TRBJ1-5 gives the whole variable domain SQTIHQWPATLVQPVGSPLSLECTVEGTSNPNLYWYRQAAGRGLQLLFYSVGIGQISSEVPQNLSASRPQDRQFILSSKKLLLSDSGFYLCAWSLGVDQPQHFGDGTRLSIL.